A single sample is the source of the 18 T cell receptor beta chains below, sequenced in a study of cytomegalovirus exposure and HLA in healthy donors. It was with 60 Vbeta and 13 Jbeta primers that the PCR ran. Profiling relied on immunoSEQ multiplex PCR, and the TCRdb table lists in-frame clones only, not all of them. The data hold roughly 130,000 clones, with about three quarters observed a single time. Sequenced sample: PBMCs. The receptors were gathered from a woman in her sixties or seventies in good health and CMV-seropositive.

The chain carries TRBV5-1 and TRBJ1-6, with D perhaps matching TRBD1 (5 bases). Deletions cut 5 bases from V and 9 bases from J, with 18 bases between. Germline lookup yields CDR1 SGHRS and CDR2 YFSETQ. CDR3 length: 15 amino acids. In DNA, the CDR3 is TGCGCCAGCAGTGAGGATACCTCCGGGGGTTCACCCCTCCACTTT. As protein: CASSEDTSGGSPLHF. The whole variable domain, filled in from reference TRBV5-1 and TRBJ1-6, reads KAGVTQTPRYLIKTRGQQVTLSCSPISGHRSVSWYQQTPGQGLQFLFEYFSETQRNKGNFPGRFSGRQFSNSRSEMNVSTLELGDSALYLCASSEDTSGGSPLHFGNGTRLTVT.

The V gene is TRBV25-1, the J gene TRBJ2-1, with D possibly being TRBD1 (5 bases). The CDR3 has 15 residues. Germline assignment: CDR1 MGHDK and CDR2 SYGVNS. Trimming stripped 2 bases from V and 8 bases from J, with 16 bases between. The CDR3 here is CASSEASAGWHEQFF. For the CDR3, the DNA is TGTGCCAGCAGTGAAGCCTCAGCAGGGTGGCATGAGCAGTTCTTC.

The genes are TRBV4-1 and TRBJ1-2; 8 bases line up with TRBD1. Germline V gene sequence: CDR1 MGHRA, CDR2 YSYEKL. The CDR3 is made up of 20 amino acids. V was clipped by 2 bases and J by 7 bases; unmatched bases: 24. For the CDR3, the DNA is TGCGCCAGCAGCCAATCCTCGGGACAGGTATTTTTTTGGGATGTCGGTGGCTACACCTTC. Amino acid sequence: CASSQSSGQVFFWDVGGYTF.

The genes are TRBV6-5 and TRBJ1-1, with a possible D match to TRBD1 (5 bases). The CDR3 consists of 13 residues. Trimming cost V 2 bases and J 3 bases, with 7 bases left between them. Germline lookup yields CDR1 MNHEY and CDR2 SVGAGI. CDR3 DNA sequence: TGTGCCAGCAGTTACCGCAGGGACACTGAAGCTTTCTTT. Protein: CASSYRRDTEAFF.

The J gene is TRBJ1-5, the V gene TRBV10-2, with 7 bases identical to TRBD1. The CDR3 spans 16 residues. Germline values: CDR1 WSHSY, CDR2 SAAADI. The junction had 8 bases not matched to a gene; V was cut back by 0 bases and J by 6 bases. The CDR3 DNA sequence: TGCGCCAGCAGTGAGTCGAGAGGGACAGAGGCTCAGCCCCAGCATTTT. Its translation is CASSESRGTEAQPQHF.

This clone has just a few counts. J is TRBJ1-1 and V is TRBV6-5; TRBD1 might be the D (5 bases). Germline V CDR1 and CDR2: MNHEY, SVGAGI. CDR3 length: 14 residues. Trimming stripped 8 bases from V and 0 bases from J, with 13 bases between. The CDR3 nucleotides are TGTGCCAGCTCTCCGACAGACATGAACACTGAAGCTTTCTTT. This codes for CASSPTDMNTEAFF.

This clone has more than one count but fewer than ten. In DNA, the CDR3 is TGCGCCAGCAGCCAAGATAGAGGAGGGTGGGAGACCCAGTACTTC. It translates to CASSQDRGGWETQYF. V is TRBV4-1 and J is TRBJ2-5; D is perhaps TRBD2 (6 bases). V was trimmed by 0 bases and J by 5 bases, leaving 13 bases between them. Germline V CDR1 and CDR2: MGHRA, YSYEKL. This CDR3 spans 15 amino acids.

This clone was counted between two and nine times. The rearrangement links TRBV6-5 to TRBJ1-5; a possible D gene is TRBD1 (5 bases). This CDR3 has 12 amino acids. V was clipped by 7 bases and J by 7 bases, with 11 bases between them. Per germline, CDR1 MNHEY and CDR2 SVGAGI. CDR3: CASTSGGQPQHF. The CDR3 bases are TGTGCCAGCACCTCCGGGGGGCAGCCCCAGCATTTT.

The gene calls are TRBV29-1 and TRBJ1-1; TRBD1 matches at 9 bases. The V gene's germline CDR1 is SQVTM and CDR2 ANQGSEA. The CDR3 is 15 amino acids. J lost 5 bases, V lost 3 bases, and 10 bases had no gene match. CDR3 nucleotide sequence: TGCAGCGTTGACCTAACCGGGACAGGGTCGACTGAAGCTTTCTTT. This sequence encodes CSVDLTGTGSTEAFF.

This clone has a handful of counts. This chain links TRBV11-2 with TRBJ2-5; 9 nucleotides align to TRBD1. TRBJ2-7 matches the DNA end more closely, so the J call is doubtful. Germline V lookup: CDR1 SGHAT, CDR2 FQNNGV. The CDR3 totals 15 residues. The CDR3 coding sequence is TGTGCCAGCAGCTCCGGGACAGGGAGTACCTACGAGCAGTACTTC. Translating gives CASSSGTGSTYEQYF.

The chain uses TRBV6-6 and TRBJ1-5, with 7 bases matching TRBD1. The germline V gene encodes CDR1 MNHNY and CDR2 SVGAGI (reference sequence). The CDR3 is 16 residues long. The junction had 8 bases not matched to a gene; V was cut back by 2 bases and J by 4 bases. CDR3 bases: TGTGCCAGCAGTTACCGGACAGGCCGAAATAATCAGCCCCAGCATTTT. Protein: CASSYRTGRNNQPQHF.

A few counts support this clone. The chain uses TRBV4-1 and TRBJ1-1, with TRBD1 identical over 8 bases. This CDR3 has 18 residues. V dropped 4 bases and J dropped 0; count of bases not matched to a gene: 13. Germline-derived CDR1 and CDR2 are MGHRA and YSYEKL. The CDR3 bases are TGCGCCAGCAGCCGACGACCTCCAGGGGGCTCCTTGAACACTGAAGCTTTCTTT. Its protein product is CASSRRPPGGSLNTEAFF.

The chain carries TRBV19 and TRBJ2-3, with TRBD1 as a possible D gene (6 bases). Trimming shortened V by 3 bases and J by 4 bases, and 17 bases separated the two germline ends. CDR3 size: 16 residues. Germline V gives CDR1 LNHDA, CDR2 SQIVND (reference sequence). For the CDR3, the DNA is TGTGCCAGTAGTATGATTGGGACACGAGGGTCAGATACGCAGTATTTT. Amino acid sequence: CASSMIGTRGSDTQYF.

The genes are TRBV19 and TRBJ2-3, with a tentative D call TRBD2 (6 bases). Trimming cost V 5 bases and J 6 bases, with 15 bases left between them. This CDR3 is built from 14 residues. Germline lookup yields CDR1 LNHDA and CDR2 SQIVND (reference sequence). This CDR3 reads CASSSGGAQDTQYF. The CDR3 coding sequence is TGTGCCAGTAGTTCTGGAGGGGCACAGGATACGCAGTATTTT.

The rearrangement joins TRBV25-1 to TRBJ1-6, with TRBD1 matching 10 bases. V lost 3 bases and J lost 9; bases outside the gene matches: 5. CDR1 and CDR2 from the germline V gene are MGHDK and SYGVNS. The CDR3 spans 15 residues. CDR3 DNA: TGTGCCAGCAGTGAGACAGGGGGCATCGGTTCACCCCTCCACTTT. This encodes CASSETGGIGSPLHF.

This clone was counted between two and nine times. The chain has TRBV15 and TRBJ1-1, with TRBD1 matching 10 bases. Trimming cost V 1 base and J 1 base; bases outside gene matches: 6. This CDR3 is 17 amino acids long. Germline loops: CDR1 LNHNV, CDR2 YYDKDF (reference sequence). The CDR3 DNA reads TGTGCCACCAGCAGAGGACAGGGGGCGTTTGGGAACACTGAAGCTTTCTTT. Translation: CATSRGQGAFGNTEAFF.

The chain is built from TRBV2 and TRBJ1-2; D uncertain. Trimming removed 0 bases from V and 4 bases from J, with 15 bases in between. The CDR3 runs 16 residues. The V gene's germline CDR1 is SNHLY and CDR2 FYNNEI. DNA for the CDR3: TGTGCCAGCAGTGAAGCGCTTTCGGGGTTACCCTATGGCTACACCTTC. It specifies CASSEALSGLPYGYTF.

This sequence joins TRBV5-1 and TRBJ1-1; D ambiguous. The CDR3 runs 14 residues. V gave up 6 bases and J gave up 0 bases, with 12 bases separating them. The germline gives CDR1 SGHRS, CDR2 YFSETQ. The CDR3 sequence: CASTGGSVNTEAFF. The CDR3 bases are TGCGCCAGCACGGGAGGGAGTGTGAACACTGAAGCTTTCTTT. The complete variable domain, with remaining parts taken from reference TRBV5-1 and TRBJ1-1, reads KAGVTQTPRYLIKTRGQQVTLSCSPISGHRSVSWYQQTPGQGLQFLFEYFSETQRNKGNFPGRFSGRQFSNSRSEMNVSTLELGDSALYLCASTGGSVNTEAFFGQGTRLTVV.